This T cell receptor beta chain is drawn from a study of blood T cells in healthy people across ages. Study findings and constraints: Higher diversity and more naive CD4+ cells were features of long-lived donors, compared to aged donors.

As concerns this clonotype: The antigen is unknown.

Each donor supplied around 9.9 milliliters of peripheral blood. Germline V gives CDR1 MNHNS, CDR2 SASEGT. J gave up 5 bases and V 4 bases, and 11 bases lay outside the gene matches. The CDR3 runs to 16 residues. Primers used in a second PCR of roughly 6 to 12 cycles were a sample-barcoded 5' primer and a J-beta primer mix. Individual samples furnished no less than 3 million CDR3-containing paired-end reads apiece. TCRdb re-called the 5' RACE reads through MiXCR, storing one row per CDR3 protein. The table has some 900,000 distinct CDR3 sequences, 40% to 60% seen once. The V and J genes are TRBV6-1 and TRBJ2-1, with 7 positions matching TRBD1. The source of this sequence is a young man in good health. Sequenced: blood. CDR3 residues: CASSARTGFPDNEQFF. The CDR3 nucleotides are TGTGCCAGCAGTGCCCGGACAGGCTTCCCTGACAATGAGCAGTTCTTC.